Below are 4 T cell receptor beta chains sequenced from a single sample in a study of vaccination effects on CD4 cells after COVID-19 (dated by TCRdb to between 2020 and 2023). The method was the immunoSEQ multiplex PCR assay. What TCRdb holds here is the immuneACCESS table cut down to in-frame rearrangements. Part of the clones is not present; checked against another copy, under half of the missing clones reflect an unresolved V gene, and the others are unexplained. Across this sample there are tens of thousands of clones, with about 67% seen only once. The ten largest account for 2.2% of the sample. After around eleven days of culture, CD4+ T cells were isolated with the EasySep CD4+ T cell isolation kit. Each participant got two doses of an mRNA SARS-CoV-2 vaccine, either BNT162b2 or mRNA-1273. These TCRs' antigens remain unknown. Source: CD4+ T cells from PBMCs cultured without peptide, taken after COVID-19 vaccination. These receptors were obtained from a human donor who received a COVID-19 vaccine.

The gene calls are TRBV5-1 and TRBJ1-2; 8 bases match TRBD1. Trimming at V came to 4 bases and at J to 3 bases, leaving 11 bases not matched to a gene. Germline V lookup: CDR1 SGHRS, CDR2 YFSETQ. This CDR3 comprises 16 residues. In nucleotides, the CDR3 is TGCGCCAGCAGCCCCTACCCAGACAGGGGAGACTATGGCTACACCTTC. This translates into CASSPYPDRGDYGYTF.

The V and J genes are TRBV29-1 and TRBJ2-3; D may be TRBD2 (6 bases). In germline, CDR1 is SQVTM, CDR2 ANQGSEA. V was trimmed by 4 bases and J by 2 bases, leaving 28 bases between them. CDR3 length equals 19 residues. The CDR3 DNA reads TGCAGCGTTGGAGTTGTAGGGGATTGGGACTGGGGATCCACAGATACGCAGTATTTT. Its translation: CSVGVVGDWDWGSTDTQYF.

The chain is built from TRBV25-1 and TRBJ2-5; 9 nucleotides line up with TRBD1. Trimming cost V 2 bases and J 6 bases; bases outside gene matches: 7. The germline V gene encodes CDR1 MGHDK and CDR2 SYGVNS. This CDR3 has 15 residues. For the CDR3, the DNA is TGTGCCAGCAGTGAAGAAGGGGGACAGGGACAGACCCAGTACTTC. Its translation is CASSEEGGQGQTQYF. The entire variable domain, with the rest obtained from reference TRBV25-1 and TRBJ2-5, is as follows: EADIYQTPRYLVIGTGKKITLECSQTMGHDKMYWYQQDPGMELHLIHYSYGVNSTEKGDLSSESTVSRIRTEHFPLTLESARPSHTSQYLCASSEEGGQGQTQYFGPGTRLLVL.

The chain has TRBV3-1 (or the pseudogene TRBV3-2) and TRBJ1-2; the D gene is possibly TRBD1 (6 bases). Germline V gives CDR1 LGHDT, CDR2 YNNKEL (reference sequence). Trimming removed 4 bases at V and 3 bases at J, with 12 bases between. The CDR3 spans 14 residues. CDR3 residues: CASSPQGIDYGYTF. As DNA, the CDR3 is TGTGCCAGCAGCCCCCAGGGGATCGACTATGGCTACACCTTC.